This entry lists 21 T cell receptor beta chains sequenced from one sample in a study of blood T cells in healthy people across ages. The authors ran a second PCR of about 7 to 11 cycles using a sample-barcoded 5' primer and a J-beta primer mix. A single record per CDR3 protein comes from TCRdb applying MiXCR to the 5' RACE reads. The table has over a million distinct CDR3 sequences, about 23% seen once. These same data were also listed under a study on T cells of mothers and their children.

The sequenced sample was blood. These receptors originate from a girl aged 2-15 years in good health.

V and J are TRBV12-3 or TRBV12-4 and TRBJ2-3, with 10 bases fitting TRBD2. Germline trimming cut 3 bases from V and 11 bases from J; bases unmatched to any gene: 14. This CDR3 region has 16 residues. The CDR3 loop reads CASSFLLAGAGVGQYF. CDR3 bases: TGTGCCAGCAGTTTCCTGCTAGCGGGGGCAGGGGTGGGGCAGTATTTT.

Only a few counts were recorded for this clonotype. The chain carries TRBV20-1 and TRBJ2-5; D gene ambiguous. The DNA end is a closer match to TRBJ2-7, so the J assignment may be wrong. This CDR3 spans 14 amino acids. From germline, CDR1 is DFQATT and CDR2 SNEGSKA (reference sequence). This chain's CDR3 is CSARDRQVSYEQYF. The DNA for the CDR3 is TGCAGTGCTAGAGATCGGCAGGTCAGCTACGAGCAGTACTTC.

The chain employs TRBV6-5 and TRBJ1-1; 9 bases are shared with TRBD1. CDR3 length: 14 amino acids. Trimming took 5 bases from V and 4 from J; bases not matched to a gene: 5. Germline lookup yields CDR1 MNHEY and CDR2 SVGAGI. CDR3: CASSQQGAGTEAFF. The CDR3 DNA sequence: TGTGCCAGCAGTCAACAGGGGGCTGGCACTGAAGCTTTCTTT.

This clonotype has more than one count but fewer than ten. The chain combines TRBV9 with TRBJ1-4, with D possibly being TRBD1 (5 bases). Trimming took off 2 bases at V and 8 bases at J, with 10 bases between the two ends. Per the germline V gene, CDR1 is SGDLS and CDR2 is YYNGEE. The CDR3 is 13 amino acids. Here the CDR3 reads CASSVQPGEKLFF. Here the CDR3 DNA reads TGTGCCAGCAGCGTCCAACCAGGGGAAAAACTGTTTTTT.

The V and J genes are TRBV5-6 and TRBJ1-2; D call uncertain. V was shortened by 0 bases and J by 5 bases, with 14 bases between the two germline ends. Germline CDR1 and CDR2: SGHDT and YYEEEE. This CDR3 is built from 15 residues. The CDR3 spells CASSLGGIEAYGYTF. The CDR3 DNA reads TGTGCCAGCAGCTTGGGAGGGATAGAAGCGTATGGCTACACCTTC.

The chain employs TRBV6-5 and TRBJ2-3, with TRBD2 matching over 7 bases. Germline V gene sequence: CDR1 MNHEY, CDR2 SVGAGI. Trimming took 2 bases from V and 1 from J; bases not matched to a gene: 6. The CDR3 has 16 residues. CDR3 loop: CASSYRAGIGTDTQYF. The DNA of the CDR3 is TGTGCCAGCAGTTACCGAGCGGGAATTGGCACAGATACGCAGTATTTT.

The chain carries TRBV7-6 and TRBJ2-7, with 7 bases aligning to TRBD2. After removal of 5 bases from V and 5 bases from J, the junction contained 6 bases not matched to a gene. CDR1 and CDR2 (germline): SGHVS, FNYEAQ. CDR3 size: 13 residues. This chain's CDR3 is CASSRGVGNEQYF. The DNA of the CDR3 is TGTGCCAGCAGCCGGGGGGTTGGGAACGAGCAGTACTTC.

The J gene is TRBJ2-7, the V gene TRBV7-6; D remains unclear. This CDR3 has 14 residues. CDR1 is SGHVS and CDR2 is FNYEAQ in the germline V gene. V lost 10 bases, J lost 3 bases, and 19 bases lay in between. The CDR3 sequence is CATNTGPDNYEQYF. The CDR3 DNA reads TGTGCCACGAATACTGGTCCCGACAACTACGAGCAGTACTTC.

V is TRBV27 and J is TRBJ2-6, with D perhaps given as TRBD1 or TRBD2 (6 bases each). The CDR3 has 16 residues. Germline loops: CDR1 MNHEY, CDR2 SMNVEV (reference sequence). Trimming pared 3 bases from V and 0 bases from J, leaving 9 bases between. Here the CDR3 DNA reads TGTGCCAGCAGTTTTGGAGGGGGCTCTGGGGCCAACGTCCTGACTTTC. Protein product: CASSFGGGSGANVLTF.

This clonotype came up once. The genes are TRBV6-6 and TRBJ1-4; D ambiguous. This CDR3 is built from 13 residues. Trimming took off 5 bases at V and 2 bases at J, with 6 bases between the two ends. Germline assignment: CDR1 MNHNY and CDR2 SVGAGI (reference sequence). The CDR3 region is CASSEVTNEKLFF. DNA for the CDR3: TGTGCCAGCAGTGAGGTGACTAATGAAAAACTGTTTTTT.

This clonotype was detected only a few times. The chain employs TRBV7-9 and TRBJ1-2, with a weak D call TRBD1 (5 bases). This CDR3 is built from 15 residues. CDR1 and CDR2 from the germline V gene are SEHNR and FQNEAQ (reference sequence). V was trimmed by 5 bases and J by 6 bases, leaving 19 bases between them. In DNA form, the CDR3 reads TGTGCCAGCAGCCGACAGCTGCTCACCTTCGATGGCTACACCTTC. It is translated as CASSRQLLTFDGYTF. The whole variable domain, remainder taken from reference TRBV7-9 and TRBJ1-2, is DTGVSQNPRHKITKRGQNVTFRCDPISEHNRLYWYRQTLGQGPEFLTYFQNEAQLEKSRLLSDRFSAERPKGSFSTLEIQRTEQGDSAMYLCASSRQLLTFDGYTFGSGTRLTVV.

This chain links TRBV27 with TRBJ2-1; D unclear. Germline V gene data show CDR1 as MNHEY and CDR2 as SMNVEV (reference sequence). The CDR3 runs 14 residues. V was shortened by 5 bases and J by 0 bases, with 8 bases between the two germline ends. CDR3 DNA sequence: TGTGCCAGCAGTCCTGGGGACTCCTACAATGAGCAGTTCTTC. Translated, it gives CASSPGDSYNEQFF.

This clonotype has only a few counts. The V and J genes are TRBV3-1 and TRBJ1-1; D is possibly TRBD1 (5 bases). Deletions cut 3 bases from V and 6 bases from J, with 14 bases between. The CDR3 is 14 amino acids. Germline CDR1 LGHDT, CDR2 YNNKEL (reference sequence). The CDR3 loop is CASSHWGYLPEAFF. The DNA of the CDR3 is TGTGCCAGCAGCCATTGGGGCTATCTCCCTGAAGCTTTCTTT.

Concerning this clonotype itself: A read error is possible here, since a much larger clone lies one base away. The V and J genes are TRBV10-3 and TRBJ2-2; D gene ambiguous. There are 12 residues in the CDR3. Germline V gene data show CDR1 as ENHRY and CDR2 as SYGVKD. The V and J ends lost 6 bases and 5 bases respectively, with 7 bases between them. The CDR3 is CAISFPTGELFF. The CDR3 DNA reads as TGTGCCATCAGCTTCCCAACCGGGGAGCTGTTTTTT.

This clonotype showed up just a few times. This sequence joins TRBV18 and TRBJ2-1, with D possibly TRBD1 on 5 matching bases. V shed 6 bases and J shed 8 bases, with 11 bases lying between them. The CDR3 contains 12 residues. CDR1 is KGHSH and CDR2 is LQKENI in the germline V gene. CDR3 in amino acids: CASSEKGDEQFF. The DNA of the CDR3 is TGTGCCAGCTCGGAAAAAGGGGATGAGCAGTTCTTC.

This clonotype was picked up a small number of times. This chain connects TRBV24-1 to TRBJ1-5, with D unresolved. CDR3 length equals 13 residues. V dropped 4 bases and J dropped 8 bases, with 11 bases sitting between them. Germline CDR1 is KGHDR and CDR2 is SFDVKD. CDR3: CATSEAGQEPQHF. The CDR3 nucleotides are TGTGCCACCAGTGAGGCGGGCCAGGAGCCCCAGCATTTT.

This clonotype was found a few times. For the CDR3, the DNA is TGCGCCAGTAAAGAAGGTCGCTACTCTAACTATGGCTACACCTTC. Its protein product is CASKEGRYSNYGYTF. The chain is built from TRBV5-1 and TRBJ1-2; D not resolved. The germline V and J ends were trimmed by 8 bases and 0 bases, with 17 bases remaining between them. Germline assignment: CDR1 SGHRS and CDR2 YFSETQ. CDR3 length: 15 residues. The full variable domain, its missing parts supplied by reference TRBV5-1 and TRBJ1-2, is KAGVTQTPRYLIKTRGQQVTLSCSPISGHRSVSWYQQTPGQGLQFLFEYFSETQRNKGNFPGRFSGRQFSNSRSEMNVSTLELGDSALYLCASKEGRYSNYGYTFGSGTRLTVV.

This clonotype was recorded a few times. This chain connects TRBV24-1 to TRBJ1-5; D remains unclear. Per germline, CDR1 KGHDR and CDR2 SFDVKD. V was shortened by 3 bases and J by 11 bases, with 13 bases between the two germline ends. This CDR3 is 13 amino acids long. The CDR3 region has the DNA TGTGCCACCAGTGATGCCAGTACTTCTGCCCAGCATTTT. Amino acid sequence: CATSDASTSAQHF.

V gene TRBV10-3 combines with J gene TRBJ2-5; TRBD1 is a possible D gene (6 bases). The DNA end favors TRBJ2-1, so the J call may be wrong. Germline lookup yields CDR1 ENHRY and CDR2 SYGVKD. The CDR3 contains 14 residues. The CDR3 bases are TGTGCCATCCAGGCCACAGGGCTGAGCAATGAGCAGTTCTTC. This codes for CAIQATGLSNEQFF.

The chain couples TRBV2 to TRBJ2-2; D is undetermined. This CDR3 has 14 amino acids. V was clipped by 7 bases and J by 5 bases, with 14 bases between them. Germline V lookup: CDR1 SNHLY, CDR2 FYNNEI. The CDR3 loop reads CASTEWVDTGELFF. In DNA, the CDR3 is TGTGCCAGCACGGAATGGGTTGATACCGGGGAGCTGTTTTTT.

This clonotype occurred a few times. The rearrangement links TRBV7-2 to TRBJ2-6, with a tentative D call TRBD1 (5 bases). The germline gives CDR1 SGHTA, CDR2 FQGNSA. Deletions cut 3 bases from V and 1 base from J, with 10 bases between. This CDR3 spans 16 amino acids. The CDR3 spells CASSLDTPSGANVLTF. In DNA form, the CDR3 reads TGTGCCAGCAGCTTGGACACTCCTTCTGGGGCCAACGTCCTGACTTTC. Full variable domain (outside the CDR3, taken from reference TRBV7-2 and TRBJ2-6): GAGVSQSPSNKVTEKGKDVELRCDPISGHTALYWYRQSLGQGLEFLIYFQGNSAPDKSGLPSDRFSAERTGGSVSTLTIQRTQQEDSAVYLCASSLDTPSGANVLTFGAGSRLTVL.